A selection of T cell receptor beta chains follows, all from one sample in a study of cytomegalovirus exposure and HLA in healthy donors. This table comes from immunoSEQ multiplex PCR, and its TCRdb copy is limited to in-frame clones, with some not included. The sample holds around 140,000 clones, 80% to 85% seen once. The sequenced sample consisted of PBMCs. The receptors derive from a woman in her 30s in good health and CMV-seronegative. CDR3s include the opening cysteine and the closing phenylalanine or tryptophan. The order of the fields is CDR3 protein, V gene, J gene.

CDR3aa: CASRDGGEGNMAQHF
v_gene: TRBV6-6
j_gene: TRBJ1-5

CDR3aa: CASIKYRAFYGYTF
v_gene: TRBV7-2
j_gene: TRBJ1-2

CDR3aa: CASSRRTGASLFF
v_gene: TRBV19
j_gene: TRBJ1-4

CDR3aa: CASSPEGLAGLQETQYF
v_gene: TRBV9
j_gene: TRBJ2-5

CDR3aa: CASSQRPFLNTGELFF
v_gene: TRBV14
j_gene: TRBJ2-2

CDR3aa: CASSRQGAGNTIYF
v_gene: TRBV13
j_gene: TRBJ1-3

CDR3aa: CAWSLTGNGQPQHF
v_gene: TRBV30
j_gene: TRBJ1-5

CDR3aa: CASSLTLGAGNTIYF
v_gene: TRBV7-9
j_gene: TRBJ1-3

CDR3aa: CASSSRTGSYEQYF
v_gene: TRBV7-2
j_gene: TRBJ2-7

CDR3aa: CASSPDRGPSGANVLTF
v_gene: TRBV5-4
j_gene: TRBJ2-6

CDR3aa: CASSVARNEQFF
v_gene: TRBV9
j_gene: TRBJ2-1

CDR3aa: CAWSVRGTGSEQYF
v_gene: TRBV30
j_gene: TRBJ2-7

CDR3aa: CASRVAEGEQFF
v_gene: TRBV2
j_gene: TRBJ2-1

CDR3aa: CASRAPGRGNTGELFF
v_gene: TRBV4-1
j_gene: TRBJ2-2

CDR3aa: CASSVAGRMGTDTQYF
v_gene: TRBV9
j_gene: TRBJ2-3

CDR3aa: CASSADGAYNEQFF
v_gene: TRBV7-7
j_gene: TRBJ2-1

CDR3aa: CAISGRDRGLSDEQFF
v_gene: TRBV10-3
j_gene: TRBJ2-1

CDR3aa: CAWSLGNEQFF
v_gene: TRBV30
j_gene: TRBJ2-1

CDR3aa: CASSEPQGTRNPLHF
v_gene: TRBV6-1
j_gene: TRBJ1-6

CDR3aa: CASQLAGGYNEQFF
v_gene: TRBV10-2
j_gene: TRBJ2-1

CDR3aa: CASSSYAAGSKAFF
v_gene: TRBV5-6
j_gene: TRBJ1-1

CDR3aa: CASSPRSGGAPGELFF
v_gene: TRBV4-3
j_gene: TRBJ2-2

CDR3aa: CASSQPRVGLAHTGELFF
v_gene: TRBV4-1
j_gene: TRBJ2-2

CDR3aa: CASSQDHRISGNTIYF
v_gene: TRBV4-3
j_gene: TRBJ1-3

CDR3aa: CATSRLTGGAGGQETQYF
v_gene: TRBV15
j_gene: TRBJ2-5

CDR3aa: CSVPNRGSHYGYTF
v_gene: TRBV29-1
j_gene: TRBJ1-2

CDR3aa: CASSLGPGLGSPLHF
v_gene: TRBV7-2
j_gene: TRBJ1-6

CDR3aa: CASSQQGAWYEQYF
v_gene: TRBV18
j_gene: TRBJ2-7

CDR3aa: CASSLERQYGYTF
v_gene: TRBV11-2
j_gene: TRBJ1-2

CDR3aa: CASGTRKQETQYF
v_gene: TRBV2
j_gene: TRBJ2-5

CDR3aa: CASRTSGGAIDEQFF
v_gene: TRBV10-3
j_gene: TRBJ2-1

CDR3aa: CASSQDPAGSYEQYF
v_gene: TRBV4-3
j_gene: TRBJ2-7

CDR3aa: CASSGDRGLGNQPQHF
v_gene: TRBV28
j_gene: TRBJ1-5

CDR3aa: CASSVASANYGYTF
v_gene: TRBV9
j_gene: TRBJ1-2

CDR3aa: CAWSQPLTGGDYEQYF
v_gene: TRBV30
j_gene: TRBJ2-7

CDR3aa: CASSQDEFSGANVLTF
v_gene: TRBV4-1
j_gene: TRBJ2-6

CDR3aa: CASSERGNNSPLHF
v_gene: TRBV2
j_gene: TRBJ1-6

CDR3aa: CASSLRGYSNQPQHF
v_gene: TRBV5-6
j_gene: TRBJ1-5

CDR3aa: CASSPGRLARHNEQFF
v_gene: TRBV27
j_gene: TRBJ2-1

CDR3aa: CASSLRPRLGTDTQYF
v_gene: TRBV7-2
j_gene: TRBJ2-3

CDR3aa: CASGLEQITEAFF
v_gene: TRBV12-5
j_gene: TRBJ1-1

CDR3aa: CASSFGTGANEKLFF
v_gene: TRBV13
j_gene: TRBJ1-4

CDR3aa: CASSLVSGNQETQYF
v_gene: TRBV5-1
j_gene: TRBJ2-5

CDR3aa: CATSRTGSTDTQYF
v_gene: TRBV28
j_gene: TRBJ2-3

CDR3aa: CASSLAKRGGREQFF
v_gene: TRBV13
j_gene: TRBJ2-1

CDR3aa: CASSPGGQGEDEQFF
v_gene: TRBV11-3
j_gene: TRBJ2-1

CDR3aa: CAWSSGNIQETQYF
v_gene: TRBV30
j_gene: TRBJ2-5

CDR3aa: CASSPTGNYGYTF
v_gene: TRBV7-3
j_gene: TRBJ1-2

CDR3aa: CASSPGQGAYGYTF
v_gene: TRBV27
j_gene: TRBJ1-2

CDR3aa: CAISQGVGEKLFF
v_gene: TRBV10-3
j_gene: TRBJ1-4

CDR3aa: CASSLQVQGDYNEQFF
v_gene: TRBV7-6
j_gene: TRBJ2-1

CDR3aa: CATSRDLGLANYGYTF
v_gene: TRBV15
j_gene: TRBJ1-2

CDR3aa: CASSESGLYNEQFF
v_gene: TRBV25-1
j_gene: TRBJ2-1

CDR3aa: CASSSGQGGGEKLFF
v_gene: TRBV7-8
j_gene: TRBJ1-4

CDR3aa: CASSRSGGINYGYTF
v_gene: TRBV5-1
j_gene: TRBJ1-2

CDR3aa: CASSYDRGRQFF
v_gene: TRBV6-5
j_gene: TRBJ2-1

CDR3aa: CASSFRGVGLAGSEQYF
v_gene: TRBV27
j_gene: TRBJ2-7

CDR3aa: CASSPALAEQFLYF
v_gene: TRBV14
j_gene: TRBJ2-7

CDR3aa: CASSTGTGIAETQYF
v_gene: TRBV19
j_gene: TRBJ2-5